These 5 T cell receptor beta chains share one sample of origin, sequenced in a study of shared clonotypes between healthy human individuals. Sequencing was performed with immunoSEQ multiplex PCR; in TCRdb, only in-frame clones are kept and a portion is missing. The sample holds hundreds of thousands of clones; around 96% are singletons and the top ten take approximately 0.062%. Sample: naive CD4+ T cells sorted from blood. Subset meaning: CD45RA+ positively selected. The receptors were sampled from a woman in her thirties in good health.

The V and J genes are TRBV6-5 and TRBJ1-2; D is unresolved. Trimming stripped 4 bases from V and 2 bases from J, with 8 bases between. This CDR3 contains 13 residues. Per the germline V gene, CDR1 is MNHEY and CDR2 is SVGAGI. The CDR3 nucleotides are TGTGCCAGCAGTTCAAGACGGAACTATGGCTACACCTTC. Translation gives CASSSRRNYGYTF.

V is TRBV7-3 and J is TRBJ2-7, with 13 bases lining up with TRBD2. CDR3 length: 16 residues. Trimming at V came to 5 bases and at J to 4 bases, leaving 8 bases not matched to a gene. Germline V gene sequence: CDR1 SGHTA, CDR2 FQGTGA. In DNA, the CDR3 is TGTGCCAGCAGCCCAACGGGACTAGCGGGATTTTACGAGCAGTACTTC. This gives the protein CASSPTGLAGFYEQYF.

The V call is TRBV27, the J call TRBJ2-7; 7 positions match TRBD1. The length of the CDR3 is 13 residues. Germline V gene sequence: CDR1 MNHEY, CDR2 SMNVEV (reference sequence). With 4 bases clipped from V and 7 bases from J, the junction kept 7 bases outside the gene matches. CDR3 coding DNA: TGTGCCAGCAGTTCTACGAGGGGGCTTGAGCAGTACTTC. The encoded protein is CASSSTRGLEQYF.

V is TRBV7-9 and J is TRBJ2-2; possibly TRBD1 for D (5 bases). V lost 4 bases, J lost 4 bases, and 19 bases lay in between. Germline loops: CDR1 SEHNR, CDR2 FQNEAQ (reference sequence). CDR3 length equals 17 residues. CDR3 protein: CASSYYRQLKFTGELFF. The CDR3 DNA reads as TGTGCCAGCAGCTACTACCGACAGTTGAAGTTCACCGGGGAGCTGTTTTTT.

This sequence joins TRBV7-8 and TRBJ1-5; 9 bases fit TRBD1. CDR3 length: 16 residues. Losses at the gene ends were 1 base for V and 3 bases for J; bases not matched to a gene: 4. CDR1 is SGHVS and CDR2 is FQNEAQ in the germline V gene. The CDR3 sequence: CASSLEGQGNNQPQHF. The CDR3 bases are TGTGCCAGCAGCTTAGAGGGACAGGGAAACAATCAGCCCCAGCATTTT.